This T cell receptor beta chain is from a study of blood T cell repertoires in COVID-19. On the study more broadly: Some COVID-19 samples were acute and others convalescent; all came from the United States, Italy and Spain.

Libraries were prepared by immunoSEQ multiplex PCR; TCRdb keeps only in-frame clonotypes and omits some of them. The repertoire holds roughly 260,000 clones, with around nine tenths as singletons. In germline, CDR1 is SGHVS, CDR2 FQNEAQ. V lost 3 bases, J lost 2 bases, and 5 bases lay in between. This CDR3 comprises 13 residues. V is TRBV7-8 and J is TRBJ1-3; D gene uncertain. This TCR was sampled from a man aged 35 to 55 who had recovered from COVID-19. Material: peripheral blood. In nucleotides, the CDR3 is TGTGCCAGCAGCTTTAATGCTGGAAACACCATATATTTT. This codes for CASSFNAGNTIYF.